Below are 24 T cell receptor beta chains sequenced from a single sample in a study of glioma-infiltrating T cells after dendritic cell vaccination. Sequencing was performed with immunoSEQ multiplex PCR; in TCRdb, only in-frame clones are kept and a portion is missing. Among around 100,000 clones, around four fifths were seen once, and the ten largest hold under 7%. Stated time point: after dendritic cell vaccination, including at tumor progression/relapse. Source: blood, taken after dendritic cell vaccination. These receptors were obtained from a human donor with glioblastoma.

The V gene is TRBV9, the J gene TRBJ1-5, with TRBD1 identical over 10 bases. J gave up 6 bases and V 4 bases, and 4 bases lay outside the gene matches. CDR3 length equals 14 residues. CDR1 and CDR2 (germline): SGDLS, YYNGEE. DNA of the CDR3: TGTGCCAGCAGCCCTAGGACAGGGGGTCAGCCCCAGCATTTT. It encodes CASSPRTGGQPQHF.

The V call is TRBV2, the J call TRBJ2-3, with 8 bases identical to TRBD2. V was pared by 5 bases and J by 0 bases, with 4 bases of the junction left unmatched. The CDR3 is 15 amino acids. Germline assignment: CDR1 SNHLY and CDR2 FYNNEI. The CDR3 nucleotides are TGTGCCAGCAGTATTAGCGGGGTGAGCACAGATACGCAGTATTTT. This translates into CASSISGVSTDTQYF.

The sample holds a few counts of this clone. This chain connects TRBV19 to TRBJ1-2, with D possibly being TRBD1 (5 bases). The CDR3 loop spans 13 amino acids. Germline V CDR1 and CDR2: LNHDA, SQIVND (reference sequence). Deletions cut 3 bases from V and 4 bases from J, with 9 bases between. CDR3 coding DNA: TGTGCCAGTAGTATCGACAGATCCTATGGCTACACCTTC. Translating gives CASSIDRSYGYTF.

The rearrangement joins TRBV5-4 to TRBJ2-3; TRBD1 is a possible D gene (6 bases). This CDR3 contains 15 residues. Trimming took 0 bases from V and 1 from J, leaving 9 bases between them. CDR1 and CDR2 (germline): SGHNT, YYREEE (reference sequence). The CDR3 loop is CASSLAGVGTDTQYF. Here the CDR3 DNA reads TGTGCCAGCAGCTTGGCAGGGGTTGGCACAGATACGCAGTATTTT.

For this clone: At one end, the junction sequence differs from germline, possibly due to a read error. CDR3 sequence reads: CASSTLDTQYF. The CDR3 DNA is TGTGCCAGCAGTACATTAGATACGCAGTATTTT. The chain has TRBV19 and TRBJ2-3; D gene uncertain. Germline V gives CDR1 LNHDA, CDR2 SQIVND (reference sequence). The CDR3 spans 11 residues. The entire variable domain, with the rest obtained from reference TRBV19 and TRBJ2-3, is as follows: DGGITQSPKYLFRKEGQNVTLSCEQNLNHDAMYWYRQDPGQGLRLIYYSQIVNDFQKGDIAEGYSVSREKKESFPLTVTSAQKNPTAFYLCASSTLDTQYFGPGTRLTVL.

This clone was seen only once. This chain uses TRBV10-3 with TRBJ1-5; possible D gene TRBD1, 6 bases. Germline V gives CDR1 ENHRY, CDR2 SYGVKD. V was cut by 6 bases and J by 1 base, with 10 bases left in between. The CDR3 spans 14 residues. CDR3 DNA sequence: TGTGCCATCAGCCGCGGACAGAGCAATCAGCCCCAGCATTTT. Translated: CAISRGQSNQPQHF.

The sample holds one count of this clone. V is TRBV7-2 and J is TRBJ1-2, with TRBD1 matching 8 bases. The V and J ends lost 5 bases and 6 bases, in that order; junction bases with no gene match: 8. This CDR3 is 14 amino acids long. The V gene's germline CDR1 is SGHTA and CDR2 FQGNSA. The CDR3 loop reads CASSDGQGGDGYTF. Here the CDR3 DNA reads TGTGCCAGCAGCGACGGACAGGGAGGAGATGGCTACACCTTC.

This clone appeared once. V and J are TRBV4-1 and TRBJ2-7, with 8 positions matching TRBD1. The CDR3 totals 14 residues. The trim removed 0 bases at V and 3 bases at J, leaving 1 base unmatched. CDR1 and CDR2 from the germline V gene are MGHRA and YSYEKL. The CDR3 here is CASSQDRGRYEQYF. CDR3 nucleotides: TGCGCCAGCAGCCAAGACAGGGGGCGCTACGAGCAGTACTTC.

The chain has TRBV7-2 and TRBJ2-2, with D maybe TRBD2 (5 bases). Per the germline V gene, CDR1 is SGHTA and CDR2 is FQGNSA. The ends were cut back, 4 bases at V and 4 bases at J, with 16 bases in the middle. CDR3 length: 16 amino acids. The CDR3 here is CASSYLDWYVTGELFF. The CDR3 DNA sequence: TGTGCCAGCAGCTACCTGGACTGGTATGTCACCGGGGAGCTGTTTTTT.

This chain uses TRBV7-6 with TRBJ2-1, with D tentatively TRBD1 (5 bases). The V gene lost 1 base and the J gene lost 4 bases, with 14 bases spanning the gap. Germline V gene lookup returns CDR1 SGHVS and CDR2 FNYEAQ. This CDR3 region has 16 residues. The DNA of the CDR3 is TGTGCCAGCAGCTTAGAAGGGGCCATTCTGTACAATGAGCAGTTCTTC. It translates to CASSLEGAILYNEQFF.

V and J are TRBV11-2 and TRBJ2-7, with TRBD2 as a possible D gene (6 bases). The CDR3 has 15 amino acids. Trimming pared 4 bases from V and 5 bases from J, leaving 18 bases between. Germline values: CDR1 SGHAT, CDR2 FQNNGV. The CDR3 here is CASSSNPGVADEQYF. The CDR3 DNA is TGTGCCAGCAGCTCAAATCCCGGGGTAGCGGACGAGCAGTACTTC. The full variable domain, rest sourced from reference TRBV11-2 and TRBJ2-7, is EAGVAQSPRYKIIEKRQSVAFWCNPISGHATLYWYQQILGQGPKLLIQFQNNGVVDDSQLPKDRFSAERLKGVDSTLKIQPAKLEDSAVYLCASSSNPGVADEQYFGPGTRLTVT.

The genes are TRBV7-2 and TRBJ2-7; the match to TRBD1 covers 11 bases. V lost 6 bases and J lost 3; bases outside the gene matches: 7. The CDR3 runs 15 residues. Germline CDR1 reads SGHTA; CDR2 reads FQGNSA. CDR3 nucleotides: TGTGCCAGCAGTTACACCGGGACAGGGGGCTACGAGCAGTACTTC. Translated: CASSYTGTGGYEQYF.

The chain uses TRBV19 and TRBJ2-1, with TRBD2 matching 8 bases. CDR1 LNHDA and CDR2 SQIVND come from the germline V gene (reference sequence). This CDR3 is 15 amino acids long. V lost 5 bases and J lost 6; bases outside the gene matches: 9. The chain's CDR3 is CASSLSGGGFNEQFF. The CDR3, as DNA: TGTGCCAGTAGTCTGAGCGGGGGAGGGTTCAATGAGCAGTTCTTC.

The chain combines TRBV6-5 with TRBJ1-1, with 8 bases fitting TRBD1. The CDR3 contains 16 residues. Per germline, CDR1 MNHEY and CDR2 SVGAGI. V dropped 1 base and J dropped 3; count of bases not matched to a gene: 7. The CDR3 nucleotides read TGTGCCAGCAGTTACTTCAGGGGGCTAGGGGACACTGAAGCTTTCTTT. Translated, it gives CASSYFRGLGDTEAFF.

The gene calls are TRBV5-1 and TRBJ2-7, with TRBD2 matching 9 bases. Germline CDR1 reads SGHRS; CDR2 reads YFSETQ. Trimming removed 8 bases from V and 2 bases from J; junction bases left unmatched: 5. The CDR3 contains 13 residues. The CDR3 loop is CASQLAGTYEQYF. CDR3 nucleotide sequence: TGCGCCAGTCAACTAGCGGGTACCTACGAGCAGTACTTC.

The V gene is TRBV9, the J gene TRBJ2-1, with 11 bases fitting TRBD2. Germline V lookup: CDR1 SGDLS, CDR2 YYNGEE. The J segment lost 0 bases and the V segment lost 4 bases, leaving 12 bases of the junction unmatched. The CDR3 is 19 residues long. The CDR3 reads CASSPSSGTSGPSYNEQFF. DNA for the CDR3: TGTGCCAGCAGCCCCAGCTCCGGGACTAGCGGACCCTCCTACAATGAGCAGTTCTTC.

As regards this clone: This may stem from a read error, because a much larger clone lies one nucleotide away. The V call is TRBV7-9, the J call TRBJ2-1; a weak D match, TRBD2 (6 bases). The V gene's germline CDR1 is SEHNR and CDR2 FQNEAQ (reference sequence). The CDR3 contains 15 residues. The ends were cut back, 2 bases at V and 0 bases at J, with 8 bases in the middle. The CDR3 is CASSLRGSSYNEQFF. Here the CDR3 DNA reads TGTGCCAGCAGCTTACGGGGGAGCTCCTACAATGAGCAGTTCTTC.

V gene TRBV7-6 combines with J gene TRBJ2-1; D is undetermined. Trimming took off 1 base at V and 6 bases at J, with 10 bases between the two ends. The germline V gene encodes CDR1 SGHVS and CDR2 FNYEAQ. The CDR3 is 14 residues long. The CDR3 sequence: CASSLGGATNEQFF. The CDR3 DNA is TGTGCCAGCAGCTTAGGAGGAGCCACCAATGAGCAGTTCTTC.

This clone has a handful of counts. Here the CDR3 reads CAIQRGDTDTQYF. CDR3 in DNA: TGTGCCATCCAGCGGGGGGACACAGATACGCAGTATTTT. The chain couples TRBV10-3 to TRBJ2-3; 9 positions match TRBD2. The CDR3 sequence is 13 residues long. The V gene's germline CDR1 is ENHRY and CDR2 SYGVKD. The J segment lost 2 bases and the V segment lost 8 bases, leaving 2 bases of the junction unmatched.

The rearrangement links TRBV14 to TRBJ1-4, with 8 nucleotides matching TRBD1. The CDR3 runs to 12 residues. Trimming at V came to 3 bases and at J to 11 bases, leaving 2 bases not matched to a gene. Germline CDR1 and CDR2: SGHDN and FVKESK. As DNA, the CDR3 is TGTGCCAGCAGCCAGGACAGGGACAAACTGTTTTTT. This sequence encodes CASSQDRDKLFF.

This rearrangement joins TRBV6-1 to TRBJ1-4; D not certain. The V gene's germline CDR1 is MNHNS and CDR2 SASEGT. The ends were cut back, 4 bases at V and 3 bases at J, with 9 bases in the middle. The CDR3 runs 14 residues. As DNA, the CDR3 is TGTGCCAGCAGTGTAATGGGCCCTAATGAAAAACTGTTTTTT. This encodes CASSVMGPNEKLFF.

This clone came up once. The chain recombines TRBV6-5 with TRBJ1-1, with 8 bases lining up with TRBD1. V lost 0 bases, J lost 4 bases, and 7 bases stayed unmatched. Germline V gives CDR1 MNHEY, CDR2 SVGAGI. There are 16 residues in the CDR3. CDR3 residues: CASSYSGRGPGTEAFF. In DNA, the CDR3 is TGTGCCAGCAGTTACTCGGGCAGGGGGCCTGGCACTGAAGCTTTCTTT.

V usage is TRBV2 and J usage is TRBJ2-7, with 9 nucleotides matching TRBD1. The germline gives CDR1 SNHLY, CDR2 FYNNEI. V shed 6 bases, J shed 1 base, and the junction held 13 bases outside the gene matches. CDR3 length: 17 residues. CDR3 bases: TGTGCCAGCAGCGAGACAGTGACCGGGACAGGGTCCTACGAGCAGTACTTC. This encodes CASSETVTGTGSYEQYF.

V gene TRBV7-3 combines with J gene TRBJ1-1; D is ambiguous. Germline values: CDR1 SGHTA, CDR2 FQGTGA. The CDR3 has 15 amino acids. V was trimmed by 1 base and J by 5 bases, leaving 14 bases between them. As DNA, the CDR3 is TGTGCCAGCAGCTTAAGTGCAGCGTTAGTAACTGAAGCTTTCTTT. Translating gives CASSLSAALVTEAFF.